This T cell receptor beta chain was captured by sequencing in a study of vaccination effects on CD4 cells after COVID-19. Clones were sequenced by immunoSEQ multiplex PCR, and TCRdb holds only the in-frame ones, with some missing. The sample contains 35,000 to 40,000 clones, about three fifths of which appear only once. This CDR3 comprises 16 residues. V was clipped by 2 bases and J by 4 bases; unmatched bases: 6. Germline lookup yields CDR1 KGHDR and CDR2 SFDVKD. A note on this clone: Its matching antigen is unknown.

Viral peptide pools were used in the ViraFEST assay to expand antigen-specific CD4+ T cells, and sequencing came afterward. Subsequent to a culture period of 10 days, CD4+ T cells were isolated. Among the vaccine recipients, none had a prior SARS-CoV-2 infection, and nucleocapsid antibodies were negative. Wells of a few million PBMC each were grown with 10 IU/ml IL-2 and approximately 10 ug/ml peptides. At days 3 and 7, half of the medium was exchanged for IL-2 medium. Sequences were derived from CD4+ T cells from PBMCs cultured with HCoV-OC43 spike peptides, sampled before COVID-19 vaccination. The subset here: HCoV-OC43 spike overlapping peptide pool stimulation. This chain connects TRBV24-1 to TRBJ1-2; the match to TRBD1 covers 10 bases. The sequence derives from a human donor who received a COVID-19 vaccine. Here the CDR3 reads CATSDSRQGAGYGYTF. The CDR3 coding sequence is TGTGCCACCAGTGATTCCCGACAGGGGGCAGGCTATGGCTACACCTTC.